The rows below give T cell receptor beta chains drawn from one sample of a study of CD8 T cells in ankylosing spondylitis. In TCRdb, the 5' RACE reads were re-called with MiXCR into one record per CDR3 protein. The sample yields around 90,000 distinct CDR3 sequences, roughly 30% seen once. Sequencing input: blood, either unsorted or a sorted T cell fraction (not recorded which). These receptors were taken from a male donor with ankylosing spondylitis or in good health (not recorded which). Each CDR3 is given with its conserved first and last residue. D genes are given only for firm matches. Clone size appears in some rows only: once, few, many, or a class for an expanded clone.

cdr3_aa cdr3_nt d_call j_call clone_size v_call
CASSLGTGYEQYF TGTGCCAGCAGTTTAGGGACGGGCTACGAGCAGTACTTC . TRBJ2-7 few TRBV27
CSASGVGGMDNEQFF TGCAGTGCTAGTGGGGTGGGGGGCATGGACAATGAGCAGTTCTTC . TRBJ2-1 . TRBV20-1
CSASQGLETQYF TGCAGTGCTAGCCAGGGTCTGGAGACCCAGTACTTC . TRBJ2-5 . TRBV20-1
CATERPDTQYF TGTGCCACGGAGCGGCCAGATACGCAGTATTTT . TRBJ2-3 once TRBV3-1
CASSPRRNTGELFF TGTGCCAGCTCACCCAGGAGGAACACCGGGGAGCTGTTTTTT . TRBJ2-2 . TRBV18
CSAKNTVGTVNTGELFF TGCAGTGCTAAAAACACAGTTGGGACAGTGAACACCGGGGAGCTGTTTTTT TRBD1 TRBJ2-2 . TRBV20-1
CASRGQGETQYF TGTGCCAGCAGGGGACAGGGAGAGACCCAGTACTTC TRBD1 TRBJ2-5 many TRBV6-6
CAADQRGPEGDTEAFF TGTGCCGCCGACCAGCGGGGTCCGGAAGGAGACACTGAAGCTTTCTTT . TRBJ1-1 few TRBV27
CSGINSVSYNEQFF TGCAGTGGAATCAACAGTGTCTCCTACAATGAGCAGTTCTTC . TRBJ2-1 few TRBV20-1
CSVVGLAETYNEQFF TGCAGCGTCGTAGGACTAGCGGAGACCTACAATGAGCAGTTCTTC TRBD2 TRBJ2-1 few TRBV29-1
CASSWDRPNEQFF TGTGCCAGCAGCTGGGACAGACCCAATGAGCAGTTCTTC TRBD1 TRBJ2-1 . TRBV2
CASSRQTGYTGELFF TGTGCCAGCAGCCGTCAGACAGGGTATACCGGGGAGCTGTTTTTT TRBD1 TRBJ2-2 . TRBV6-1
CASSASTGTAERGEKLFF TGTGCCAGCAGCGCGTCCACCGGGACCGCAGAGCGGGGTGAAAAACTGTTTTTT . TRBJ1-4 . TRBV9
CSAPSGNTYNEQFF TGCAGTGCTCCAAGCGGAAATACCTACAATGAGCAGTTCTTC . TRBJ2-1 few TRBV20-1
CASSDTFFEQFF TGCGCCAGCAGTGACACCTTCTTTGAGCAGTTCTTC . TRBJ2-1 . TRBV10-2
CASSAYKGLSYEQYF TGTGCCAGCAGCGCCTACAAGGGCCTCTCCTACGAGCAGTACTTC . TRBJ2-7 . TRBV9
CASSQEWGEQFF TGTGCCAGCAGCCAAGAATGGGGTGAGCAGTTCTTC . TRBJ2-1 few TRBV14
CSARIQGLGQPQHF TGCAGTGCTAGAATCCAGGGCTTGGGTCAGCCCCAGCATTTT . TRBJ1-5 few TRBV20-1
CASSEALGAETQYF TGTGCCAGCAGTGAAGCCTTAGGGGCAGAGACCCAGTACTTC . TRBJ2-5 few TRBV6-1
CSASLGFSDTQYF TGCAGTGCTAGTCTAGGGTTCTCAGATACGCAGTATTTT . TRBJ2-3 few TRBV20-1
CSAEGGQGRPQHF TGCAGTGCTGAAGGGGGACAGGGGAGGCCCCAGCATTTT TRBD1 TRBJ1-5 few TRBV20-1
CAWYREYRYTF TGTGCCTGGTACAGGGAGTATCGCTACACCTTC . TRBJ1-2 few TRBV30
CAISRDSPNGVDTGELFF TGTGCCATCAGCCGGGACAGTCCGAATGGTGTCGACACCGGGGAGCTGTTTTTT TRBD1 TRBJ2-2 few TRBV10-3
CASSSPLGGIILF TGTGCCAGCAGCTCCCCCCTTGGGGGAATCATACTCTTT . TRBJ1-6 many TRBV5-6
CASSLITSGAFDTQYF TGTGCCAGCAGCTTGATCACTAGCGGGGCCTTCGATACGCAGTATTTT TRBD2 TRBJ2-3 . TRBV5-5
CSARDLGGRRDEQFF TGCAGTGCTAGAGATTTGGGCGGGAGGCGTGATGAGCAGTTCTTC TRBD2 TRBJ2-1 . TRBV20-1
CASNPQTGTNYGYTF TGTGCCAGCAACCCCCAGACAGGGACTAACTATGGCTACACCTTC TRBD1 TRBJ1-2 many TRBV6-1
CASSLPHRGRWARSPLHF TGTGCCAGCAGTTTACCCCACAGGGGGCGCTGGGCTAGGTCACCCCTCCACTTT TRBD1 TRBJ1-6 few TRBV28
CASSPGLAGYEQYF TGCGCCAGCAGCCCGGGACTAGCGGGCTACGAGCAGTACTTC TRBD2 TRBJ2-7 few TRBV4-1
CASSLRQGVGELFF TGCGCCAGCAGCTTGCGTCAGGGGGTCGGGGAGCTGTTTTTT TRBD1 TRBJ2-2 . TRBV5-1
CSARNPSGTTKNIQYF TGCAGTGCTAGAAATCCTAGCGGGACCACCAAAAACATTCAGTACTTC TRBD2 TRBJ2-4 . TRBV20-1
CSARDRGSWGNTIYF TGCAGTGCCCGGGACAGGGGTTCGTGGGGAAACACCATATATTTT TRBD1 TRBJ1-3 few TRBV20-1
CASSESQGYGYTF TGCGCCAGCAGTGAGTCTCAGGGCTATGGCTACACCTTC . TRBJ1-2 . TRBV10-1
CASSFGTANTGELFF TGCGCCAGCAGCTTCGGGACGGCGAACACCGGGGAGCTGTTTTTT . TRBJ2-2 few TRBV5-1
CASSSKRERRTGELFF TGTGCCAGCAGCTCCAAGCGGGAGAGGCGCACCGGGGAGCTGTTTTTT TRBD2 TRBJ2-2 . TRBV7-6
CASRRASGTQYF TGTGCCAGCAGGCGGGCTTCGGGGACCCAGTACTTC . TRBJ2-5 few TRBV12-3/TRBV12-4
CATSRGLAEDTQYF TGTGCCACCAGCAGAGGGCTAGCGGAAGATACGCAGTATTTT TRBD2 TRBJ2-3 few TRBV15
CASSLGQGTEAFF TGTGCCAGCAGTCTAGGACAGGGCACTGAAGCTTTCTTT TRBD1 TRBJ1-1 few TRBV12-3/TRBV12-4
CASSLGSEARFDTQYF TGTGCCAGCAGCTTAGGGTCGGAGGCGAGGTTTGATACGCAGTATTTT . TRBJ2-3 . TRBV11-2
CASSSRDRGTSYEQYF TGTGCCAGCAGTTCCCGGGACAGGGGCACCTCTTACGAGCAGTACTTC TRBD1 TRBJ2-7 . TRBV28
CSARRLGQANTGELFF TGCAGTGCTAGAAGGCTGGGACAAGCGAACACCGGGGAGCTGTTTTTT . TRBJ2-2 many TRBV20-1
CASSLRSGNYNEQFF TGTGCCAGCAGCTTAAGGAGCGGGAACTACAATGAGCAGTTCTTC TRBD2 TRBJ2-1 few TRBV7-3
CASSLQTGSTGELFF TGCGCCAGCAGCTTACAGACAGGGTCCACCGGGGAGCTGTTTTTT TRBD1 TRBJ2-2 few TRBV5-1
CATSRGVTGELFF TGTGCCACCAGCAGAGGTGTGACCGGGGAGCTGTTTTTT . TRBJ2-2 . TRBV15
CSARDTSGAYNEQFF TGCAGTGCTAGAGATACTAGCGGGGCCTACAATGAGCAGTTCTTC TRBD2 TRBJ2-1 few TRBV20-1
CASSLLGGDAPRAFF TGTGCCAGCAGCCTTCTGGGGGGGGACGCCCCTCGGGCTTTCTTT . TRBJ1-1 many TRBV7-2